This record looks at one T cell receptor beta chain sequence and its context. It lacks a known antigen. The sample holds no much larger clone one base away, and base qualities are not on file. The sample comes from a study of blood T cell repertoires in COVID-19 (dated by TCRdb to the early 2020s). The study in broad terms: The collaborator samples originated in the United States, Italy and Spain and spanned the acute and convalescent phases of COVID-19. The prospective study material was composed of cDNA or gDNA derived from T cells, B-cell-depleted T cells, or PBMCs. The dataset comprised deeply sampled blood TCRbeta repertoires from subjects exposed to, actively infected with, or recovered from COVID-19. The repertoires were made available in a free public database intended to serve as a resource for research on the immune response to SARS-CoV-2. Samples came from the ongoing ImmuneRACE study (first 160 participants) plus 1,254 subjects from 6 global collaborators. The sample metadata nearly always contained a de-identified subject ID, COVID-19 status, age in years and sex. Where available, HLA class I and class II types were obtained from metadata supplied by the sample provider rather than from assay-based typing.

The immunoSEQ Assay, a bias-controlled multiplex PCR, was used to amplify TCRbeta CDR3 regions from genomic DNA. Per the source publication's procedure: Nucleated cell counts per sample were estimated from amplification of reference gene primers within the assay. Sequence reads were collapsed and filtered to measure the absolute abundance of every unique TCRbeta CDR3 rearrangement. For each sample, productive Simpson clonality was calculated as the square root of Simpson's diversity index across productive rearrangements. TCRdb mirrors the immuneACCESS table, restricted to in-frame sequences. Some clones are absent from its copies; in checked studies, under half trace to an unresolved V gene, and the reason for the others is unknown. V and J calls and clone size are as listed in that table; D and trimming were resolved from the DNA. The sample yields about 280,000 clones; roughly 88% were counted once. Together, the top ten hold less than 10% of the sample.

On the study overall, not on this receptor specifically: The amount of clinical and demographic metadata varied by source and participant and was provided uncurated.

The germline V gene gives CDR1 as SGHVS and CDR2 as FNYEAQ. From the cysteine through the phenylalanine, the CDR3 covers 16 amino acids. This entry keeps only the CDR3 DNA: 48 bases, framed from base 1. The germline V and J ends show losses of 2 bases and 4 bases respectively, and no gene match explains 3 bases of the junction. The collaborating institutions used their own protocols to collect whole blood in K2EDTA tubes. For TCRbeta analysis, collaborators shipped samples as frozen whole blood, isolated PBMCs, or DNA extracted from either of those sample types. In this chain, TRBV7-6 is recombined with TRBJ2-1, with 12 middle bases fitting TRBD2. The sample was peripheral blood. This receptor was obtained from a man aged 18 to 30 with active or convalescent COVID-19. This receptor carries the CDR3 CASSLTSGGLYNEQFF. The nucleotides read TGTGCCAGCAGCTTAACTAGCGGGGGGCTATACAATGAGCAGTTCTTC.